The 27 T cell receptor beta chains below were found in one sample sequenced in a study of human CD8 memory T cell subsets. Investigators built TCR beta libraries using UMI-labeled 5' RACE. After re-calling the 5' RACE reads, TCRdb lists one entry per CDR3 protein, DNA absent. This repertoire includes 10,000 to 12,000 distinct CDR3 sequences. Sample: CD8+ T cells from PBMCs. Receptors originate from a human donor in good health.

The J gene is TRBJ1-1, the V gene TRBV5-1; TCRdb's D call of TRBD1 is untestable without DNA. Per the germline V gene, CDR1 is SGHRS and CDR2 is YFSETQ. This CDR3 has 15 amino acids. This CDR3 is CASSLTFGRQTEAFF.

The chain combines TRBV25-1 with TRBJ2-7; checking the TCRdb D call of TRBD2 is not possible without DNA. Per germline, CDR1 MGHDK and CDR2 SYGVNS. The CDR3 extends over 21 amino acids. This CDR3 reads CASSEPAPGLAGRSGSYEQYF.

This rearrangement joins TRBV28 to TRBJ1-2. Germline V gene sequence: CDR1 MDHEN, CDR2 SYDVKM. The length of the CDR3 is 14 residues. The CDR3 here is CASTPSEMLSGYTF.

The chain uses TRBV3-1 and TRBJ2-3. The V gene's germline CDR1 is LGHDT and CDR2 YNNKEL (reference sequence). The length of the CDR3 is 16 residues. The chain's CDR3 is CASSLRQASSTDTQYF.

The rearrangement uses TRBV29-1 and TRBJ2-3. This CDR3 is built from 13 residues. CDR1 and CDR2 from the germline V gene are SQVTM and ANQGSEA. This CDR3 reads CSVVRLDTDTQYF.

The chain joins TRBV10-2 to TRBJ2-2; the TRBD1 assignment by TCRdb is unverifiable without DNA. CDR3 length: 17 amino acids. Germline assignment: CDR1 WSHSY and CDR2 SAAADI. CDR3: CASSDPQTGVGTGELFF.

Frequency places this clonotype as medium-sized. The chain has TRBV5-1 and TRBJ1-1; TCRdb calls TRBD1, which cannot be checked without DNA. This CDR3 is 15 amino acids long. The germline V gene encodes CDR1 SGHRS and CDR2 YFSETQ. CDR3 sequence reads: CASSLTRGAGTEAFF.

The rearrangement uses TRBV12-3 or TRBV12-4 and TRBJ1-5; with no DNA, the TCRdb D assignment of TRBD1 cannot be verified. The CDR3 is 15 amino acids. CDR3 sequence: CASSYGTGGNQPQHF.

The chain carries TRBV7-8 and TRBJ2-7. From germline, CDR1 is SGHVS and CDR2 FQNEAQ. The CDR3 has 16 amino acids. CDR3 region: CASSLGCGTPVYEQYF.

The J gene is TRBJ1-5, the V gene TRBV7-9. CDR3 size: 12 residues. Germline-derived CDR1 and CDR2 are SEHNR and FQNEAQ (reference sequence). The CDR3 reads CASEGLNQPQHF.

The genes are TRBV5-1 and TRBJ2-7. The CDR3 has 14 residues. Germline V gene lookup returns CDR1 SGHRS and CDR2 YFSETQ. The CDR3 sequence is CASSSDREPLEQYF.

This chain joins TRBV7-8 and TRBJ1-4. Germline V gene data show CDR1 as SGHVS and CDR2 as FQNEAQ. The CDR3 has 15 amino acids. The CDR3 here is CASSSSTATNEKLFF.

This chain uses TRBV7-9 with TRBJ1-3; TCRdb reports TRBD1, a call that lacks DNA to check it against. The CDR3 contains 18 residues. Germline V CDR1 and CDR2: SEHNR, FQNEAQ (reference sequence). CDR3 sequence: CASSPHLTGASSGNTIYF.

V gene TRBV6-5 combines with J gene TRBJ1-4; TCRdb indicates TRBD1, and absent DNA this call remains unverified. The CDR3 covers 14 residues. Germline CDR1 and CDR2: MNHEY and SVGAGI. The CDR3 reads CASRPKGFREKLFF.

The rearrangement links TRBV10-3 to TRBJ2-1. The CDR3 has 11 residues. In germline, CDR1 is ENHRY, CDR2 SYGVKD. This CDR3 is CAITALGEQFF.

This clonotype is deemed medium-sized by its frequency. The chain is built from TRBV4-1 and TRBJ2-1. The CDR3 runs to 13 residues. CDR1 is MGHRA, CDR2 YSYEKL, per germline. CDR3 residues: CASSQVRNNEQFF.

This clonotype ranks as large in terms of frequency. The J gene is TRBJ2-2, the V gene TRBV7-8; absent DNA, TCRdb's TRBD1 call cannot be checked. From germline, CDR1 is SGHVS and CDR2 FQNEAQ. There are 16 residues in the CDR3. The CDR3 loop reads CASSLVGGHLTGELFF.

The chain joins TRBV7-9 to TRBJ2-5. Germline V gene sequence: CDR1 SEHNR, CDR2 FQNEAQ (reference sequence). The CDR3 spans 13 residues. The CDR3 sequence is CASNAGNQETQYF.

This clonotype counts as medium-sized by frequency. The rearrangement links TRBV5-6 to TRBJ1-3; TCRdb names TRBD1, which stays unverified in the absence of DNA. The CDR3 is 14 residues long. Germline CDR1 is SGHDT and CDR2 is YYEEEE. This CDR3 reads CASSFGTGGNTIYF.

This chain joins TRBV2 and TRBJ2-1. CDR3 length: 12 amino acids. The V gene's germline CDR1 is SNHLY and CDR2 FYNNEI. The CDR3 region is CASSEVGREQFF.

This clonotype registers medium-sized by frequency. This chain links TRBV20-1 with TRBJ2-1; TCRdb returns TRBD1, unconfirmable since there is no DNA. The CDR3 is 15 amino acids. Germline V gives CDR1 DFQATT, CDR2 SNEGSKA (reference sequence). The CDR3 sequence: CSARGDRAMYNEQFF.

The rearrangement links TRBV4-3 to TRBJ2-4. Germline V CDR1 and CDR2: LGHNA, YSLEER. The CDR3 totals 15 residues. This chain's CDR3 is CASSQDPAAKNIQYF.

The V call is TRBV29-1, the J call TRBJ2-1; TCRdb proposes TRBD1, but this gene call is untestable without DNA. This CDR3 has 13 amino acids. The germline V gene encodes CDR1 SQVTM and CDR2 ANQGSEA. Here the CDR3 reads CSVEQGRLNEQFF.

The chain links TRBV13 to TRBJ2-3. Germline V CDR1 and CDR2: PRHDT, FYEKMQ (reference sequence). The CDR3 spans 12 residues. The chain's CDR3 is CASSLDRDTQYF.

The V call is TRBV19, the J call TRBJ1-4. Germline V gives CDR1 LNHDA, CDR2 SQIVND (reference sequence). CDR3 length: 16 residues. The CDR3 spells CASSIRRSATNEKLFF.

The chain uses TRBV7-9 and TRBJ1-5. There are 16 residues in the CDR3. Germline V lookup: CDR1 SEHNR, CDR2 FQNEAQ (reference sequence). The CDR3 reads CASSLVTGSSNQPQHF.

The chain uses TRBV5-4 and TRBJ2-7; checking the TCRdb D call of TRBD2 is not possible without DNA. The CDR3 has 14 amino acids. The germline V gene encodes CDR1 SGHNT and CDR2 YYREEE (reference sequence). The CDR3 sequence: CASRPGHSSHEQYF.